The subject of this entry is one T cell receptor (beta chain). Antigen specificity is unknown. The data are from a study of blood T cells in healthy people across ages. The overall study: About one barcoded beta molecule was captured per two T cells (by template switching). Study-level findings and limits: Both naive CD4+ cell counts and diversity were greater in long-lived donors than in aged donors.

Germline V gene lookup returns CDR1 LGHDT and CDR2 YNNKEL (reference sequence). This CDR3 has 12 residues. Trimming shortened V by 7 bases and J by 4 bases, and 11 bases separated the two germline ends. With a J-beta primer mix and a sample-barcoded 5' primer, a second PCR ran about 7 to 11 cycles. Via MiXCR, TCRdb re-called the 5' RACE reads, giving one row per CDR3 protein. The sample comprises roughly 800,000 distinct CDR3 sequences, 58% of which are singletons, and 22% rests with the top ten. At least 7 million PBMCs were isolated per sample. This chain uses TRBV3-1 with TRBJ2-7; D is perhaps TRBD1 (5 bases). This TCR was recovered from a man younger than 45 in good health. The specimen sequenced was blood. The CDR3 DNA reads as TGTGCCAGCAAAGGGGCCCTTTACGAGCAGTACTTC. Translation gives CASKGALYEQYF.